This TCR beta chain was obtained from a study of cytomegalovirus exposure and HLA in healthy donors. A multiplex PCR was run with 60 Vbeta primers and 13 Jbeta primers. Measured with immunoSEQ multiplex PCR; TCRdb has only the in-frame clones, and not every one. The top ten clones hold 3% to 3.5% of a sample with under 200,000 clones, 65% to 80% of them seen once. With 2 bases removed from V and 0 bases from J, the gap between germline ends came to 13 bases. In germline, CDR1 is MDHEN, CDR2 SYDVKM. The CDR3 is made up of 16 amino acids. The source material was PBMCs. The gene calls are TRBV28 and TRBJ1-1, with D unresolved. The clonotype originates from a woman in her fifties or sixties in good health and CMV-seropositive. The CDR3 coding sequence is TGTGCCAGCAGTTTAGTGGGAGGACGGGTGAACACTGAAGCTTTCTTT. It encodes CASSLVGGRVNTEAFF.